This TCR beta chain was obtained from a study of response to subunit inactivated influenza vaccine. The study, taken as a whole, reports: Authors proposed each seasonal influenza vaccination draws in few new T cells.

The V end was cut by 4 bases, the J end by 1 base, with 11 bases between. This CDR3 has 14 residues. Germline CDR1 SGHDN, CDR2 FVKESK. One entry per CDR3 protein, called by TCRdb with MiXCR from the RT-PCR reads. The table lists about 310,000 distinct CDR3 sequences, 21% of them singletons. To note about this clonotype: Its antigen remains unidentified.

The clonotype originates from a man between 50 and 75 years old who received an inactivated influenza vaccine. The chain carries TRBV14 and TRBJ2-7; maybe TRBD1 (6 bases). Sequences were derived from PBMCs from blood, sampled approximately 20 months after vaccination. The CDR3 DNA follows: TGTGCCAGCAGCCTCTACAGGGAGTCCTACGAGCAGTACTTC. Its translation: CASSLYRESYEQYF.